This T cell receptor beta chain was identified in a study of cytomegalovirus exposure and HLA in healthy donors. PCR involved 60 Vbeta and 13 Jbeta primers. Only in-frame clones appear in the TCRdb table, and some are missing; sequencing was by immunoSEQ multiplex PCR. The data show around 120,000 clones, with around 80% seen just once and 2% to 2.5% held by the top ten. The CDR3 extends over 14 amino acids. With 6 bases clipped from V and 6 bases from J, the junction kept 10 bases outside the gene matches. Germline V CDR1 and CDR2: MRHNA, SNTAGT. V is TRBV6-4 and J is TRBJ1-2, with 7 bases identical to TRBD1. The material sequenced was PBMCs. This TCR came from a man between 18 and 35 years old in good health and CMV-seronegative. CDR3 in amino acids: CASRSDGTDHGYTF. The CDR3 coding sequence is TGTGCCAGCAGGTCCGACGGGACAGACCATGGCTACACCTTC.